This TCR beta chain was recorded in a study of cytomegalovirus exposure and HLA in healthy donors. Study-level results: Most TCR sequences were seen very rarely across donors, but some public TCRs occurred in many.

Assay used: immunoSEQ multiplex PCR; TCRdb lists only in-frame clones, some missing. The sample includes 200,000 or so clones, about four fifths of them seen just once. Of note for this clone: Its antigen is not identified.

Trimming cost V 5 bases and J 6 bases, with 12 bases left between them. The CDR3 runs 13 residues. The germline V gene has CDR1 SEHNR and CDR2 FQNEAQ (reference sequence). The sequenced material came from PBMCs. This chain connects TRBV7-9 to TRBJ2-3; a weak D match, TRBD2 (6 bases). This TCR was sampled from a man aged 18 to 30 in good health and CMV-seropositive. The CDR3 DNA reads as TGTGCCAGCAGCATACGGAGGGACGATACGCAGTATTTT. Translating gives CASSIRRDDTQYF. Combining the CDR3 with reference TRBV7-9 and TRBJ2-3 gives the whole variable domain DTGVSQNPRHKITKRGQNVTFRCDPISEHNRLYWYRQTLGQGPEFLTYFQNEAQLEKSRLLSDRFSAERPKGSFSTLEIQRTEQGDSAMYLCASSIRRDDTQYFGPGTRLTVL.